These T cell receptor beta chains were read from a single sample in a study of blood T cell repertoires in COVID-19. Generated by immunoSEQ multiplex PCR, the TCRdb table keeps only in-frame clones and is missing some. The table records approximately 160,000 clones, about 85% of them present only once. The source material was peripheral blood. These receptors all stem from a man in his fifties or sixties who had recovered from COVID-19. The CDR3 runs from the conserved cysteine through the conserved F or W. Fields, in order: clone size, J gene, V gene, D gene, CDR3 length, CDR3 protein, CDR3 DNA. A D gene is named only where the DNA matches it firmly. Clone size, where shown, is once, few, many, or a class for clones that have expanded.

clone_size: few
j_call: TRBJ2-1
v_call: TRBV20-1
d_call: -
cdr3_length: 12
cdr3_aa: CSASLAGSEQFF
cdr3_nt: TGCAGTGCTAGTTTAGCTGGGAGTGAGCAGTTCTTC

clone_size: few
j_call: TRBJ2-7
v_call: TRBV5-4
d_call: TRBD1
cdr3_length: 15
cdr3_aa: CASSKGQGENYEQYF
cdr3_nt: TGTGCCAGCAGTAAGGGACAGGGGGAAAACTACGAGCAGTACTTC

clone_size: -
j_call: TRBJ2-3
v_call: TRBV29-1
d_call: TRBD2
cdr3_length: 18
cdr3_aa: CSVEGVVAGGREADTQYF
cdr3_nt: TGCAGCGTTGAAGGTGTGGTAGCGGGGGGGCGGGAAGCAGATACGCAGTATTTT

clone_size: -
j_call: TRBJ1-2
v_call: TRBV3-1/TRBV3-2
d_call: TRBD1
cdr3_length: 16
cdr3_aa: CASSPRPGQTNYGYTF
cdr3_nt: TGTGCCAGCAGTCCCAGACCGGGACAGACTAACTATGGCTACACCTTC

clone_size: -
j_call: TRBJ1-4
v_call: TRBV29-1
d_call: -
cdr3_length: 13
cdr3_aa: CSVEDLRTEKLFF
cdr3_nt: TGCAGCGTTGAAGATCTCAGAACTGAAAAACTGTTTTTT

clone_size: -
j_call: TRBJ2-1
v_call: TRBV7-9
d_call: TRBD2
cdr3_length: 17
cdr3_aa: CASSLATSGVHVNEQFF
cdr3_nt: TGTGCCAGCAGCTTAGCGACTAGCGGGGTACACGTCAATGAGCAGTTCTTC

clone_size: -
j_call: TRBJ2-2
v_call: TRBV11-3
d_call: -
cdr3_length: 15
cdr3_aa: CASSPGQSDTGELFF
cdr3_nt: TGTGCCAGCAGCCCAGGACAGTCGGACACCGGGGAGCTGTTTTTT

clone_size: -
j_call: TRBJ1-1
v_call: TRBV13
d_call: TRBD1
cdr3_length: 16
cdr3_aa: CASSSSRTGLNTEAFF
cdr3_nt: TGTGCCAGCAGCTCGAGTAGGACAGGCCTGAACACTGAAGCTTTCTTT

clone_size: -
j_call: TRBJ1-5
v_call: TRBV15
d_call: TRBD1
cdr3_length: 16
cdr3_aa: CATSRADRGLGQPQHF
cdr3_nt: TGTGCCACCAGCAGAGCGGACAGGGGGCTAGGTCAGCCCCAGCATTTT

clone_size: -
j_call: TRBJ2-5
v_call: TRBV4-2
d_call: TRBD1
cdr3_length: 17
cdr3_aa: CASSNRGLEADQETQYF
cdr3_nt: TGTGCCAGCAGTAATAGGGGGCTGGAGGCTGATCAAGAGACCCAGTACTTC

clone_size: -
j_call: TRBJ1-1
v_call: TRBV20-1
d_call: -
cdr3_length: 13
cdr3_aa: CSASHRGNAEAFF
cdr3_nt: TGCAGTGCTAGTCATAGGGGGAACGCTGAAGCTTTCTTT

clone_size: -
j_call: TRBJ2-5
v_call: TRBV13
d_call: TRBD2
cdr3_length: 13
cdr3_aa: CASNPRGEETQYF
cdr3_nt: TGTGCCAGCAACCCGCGGGGGGAAGAGACCCAGTACTTC

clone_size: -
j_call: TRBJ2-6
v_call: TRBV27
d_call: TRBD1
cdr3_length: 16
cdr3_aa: CASSWDRGSGANVLTF
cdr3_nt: TGTGCCAGCAGTTGGGACAGGGGCTCTGGGGCCAACGTCCTGACTTTC

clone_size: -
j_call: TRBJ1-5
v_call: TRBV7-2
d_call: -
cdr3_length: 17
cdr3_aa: CASSLGSGPYSNQPQHF
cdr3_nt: TGTGCCAGCAGCTTAGGATCAGGGCCCTATAGCAATCAGCCCCAGCATTTT

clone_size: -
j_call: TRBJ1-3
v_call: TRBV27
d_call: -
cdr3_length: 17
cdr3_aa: CASSSPGGGDSGNTIYF
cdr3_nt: TGTGCCAGCAGTTCTCCCGGGGGAGGGGACTCTGGAAACACCATATATTTT

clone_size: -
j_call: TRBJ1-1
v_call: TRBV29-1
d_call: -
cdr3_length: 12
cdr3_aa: CSVAQESVVAFF
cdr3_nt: TGCAGCGTCGCACAGGAGAGTGTTGTCGCTTTCTTT

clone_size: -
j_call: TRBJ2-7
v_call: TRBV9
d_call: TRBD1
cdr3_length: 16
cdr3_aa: CASSVDPGQGAYEQYF
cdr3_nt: TGTGCCAGCAGCGTAGACCCGGGACAGGGGGCCTACGAGCAGTACTTC